This TCR beta chain was profiled in a study of OX40 agonist ivuxolimab in advanced cancers. J was trimmed by 4 bases and V by 3 bases; bases with no gene match: 6. Germline assignment: CDR1 MNHEY and CDR2 SMNVEV (reference sequence). The CDR3 runs 15 residues. On this clone: Its target is unknown.

General study results and limits: Average numbers of expanded clones were greater in CD8+ T cells than in CD4+.

The repertoire was sequenced with immunoSEQ multiplex PCR; TCRdb's copy has only in-frame clones and lacks some. The data contain 75,000 to 90,000 clones, about 90% of them singletons. The rearrangement uses TRBV27 and TRBJ2-1, with 7 bases aligning to TRBD2. Sequenced here: CD4+ or CD8+ T cells sorted from blood, sampled in a trial of the OX40 agonist ivuxolimab. This TCR derives from an adult with an advanced solid tumor such as melanoma, head and neck, liver or kidney cancer. The CDR3 DNA sequence: TGTGCCAGCAGTTTGGCGGGAGAGTCGTACAATGAGCAGTTCTTC. Translated, it gives CASSLAGESYNEQFF.